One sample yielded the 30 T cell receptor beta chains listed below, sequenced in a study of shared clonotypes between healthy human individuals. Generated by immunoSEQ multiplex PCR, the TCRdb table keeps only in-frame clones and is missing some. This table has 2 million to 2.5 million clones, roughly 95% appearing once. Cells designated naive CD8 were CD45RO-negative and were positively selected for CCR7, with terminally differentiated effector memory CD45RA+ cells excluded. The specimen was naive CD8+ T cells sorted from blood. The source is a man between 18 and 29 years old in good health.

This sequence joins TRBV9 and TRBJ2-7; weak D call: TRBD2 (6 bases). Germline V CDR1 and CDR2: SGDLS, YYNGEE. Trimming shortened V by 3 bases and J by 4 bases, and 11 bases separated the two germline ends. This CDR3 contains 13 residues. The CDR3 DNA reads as TGTGCCAGCAGCGGGGGGGACTTATACGAGCAGTACTTC. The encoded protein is CASSGGDLYEQYF.

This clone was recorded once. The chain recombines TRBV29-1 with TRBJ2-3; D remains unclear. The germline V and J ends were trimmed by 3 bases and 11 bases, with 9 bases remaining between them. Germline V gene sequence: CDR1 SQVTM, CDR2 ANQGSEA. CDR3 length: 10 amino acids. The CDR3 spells CSVEGFGQYF. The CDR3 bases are TGCAGCGTTGAGGGTTTTGGGCAGTATTTT.

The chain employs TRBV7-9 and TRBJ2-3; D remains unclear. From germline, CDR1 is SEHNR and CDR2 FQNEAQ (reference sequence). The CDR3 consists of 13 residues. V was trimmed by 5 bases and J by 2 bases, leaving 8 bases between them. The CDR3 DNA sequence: TGTGCCAGCAGCGAAGACCTCACAGATACGCAGTATTTT. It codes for CASSEDLTDTQYF. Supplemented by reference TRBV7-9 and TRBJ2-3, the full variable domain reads DTGVSQNPRHKITKRGQNVTFRCDPISEHNRLYWYRQTLGQGPEFLTYFQNEAQLEKSRLLSDRFSAERPKGSFSTLEIQRTEQGDSAMYLCASSEDLTDTQYFGPGTRLTVL.

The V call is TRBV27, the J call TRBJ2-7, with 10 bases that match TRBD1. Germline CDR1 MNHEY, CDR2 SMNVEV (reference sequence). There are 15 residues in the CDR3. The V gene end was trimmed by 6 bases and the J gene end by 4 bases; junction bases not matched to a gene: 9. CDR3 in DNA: TGTGCCAGCAGCACTATAGGGACAGGGGTATACGAGCAGTACTTC. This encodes CASSTIGTGVYEQYF.

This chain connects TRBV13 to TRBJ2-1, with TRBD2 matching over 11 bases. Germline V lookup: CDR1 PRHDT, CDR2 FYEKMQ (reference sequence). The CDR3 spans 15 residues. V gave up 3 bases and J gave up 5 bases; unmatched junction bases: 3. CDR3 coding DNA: TGTGCCAGCAGCTTGGGACTAGCGGAACACAATGAGCAGTTCTTC. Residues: CASSLGLAEHNEQFF.

The CDR3 DNA follows: TGTGCCAGCAGCCCAGTTCCGGGGCTTCAAGAGACCCAGTACTTC. It translates to CASSPVPGLQETQYF. This sequence joins TRBV11-2 and TRBJ2-5; D tentatively reads TRBD1 or TRBD2 (5 bases each). Trimming took off 5 bases at V and 2 bases at J, with 15 bases between the two ends. Germline V gene sequence: CDR1 SGHAT, CDR2 FQNNGV. The length of the CDR3 is 15 residues.

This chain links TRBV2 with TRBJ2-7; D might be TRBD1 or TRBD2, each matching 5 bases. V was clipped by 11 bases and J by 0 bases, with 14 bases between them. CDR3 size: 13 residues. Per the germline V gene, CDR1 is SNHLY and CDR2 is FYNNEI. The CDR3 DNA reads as TGTGCCTCCACCGGGACGGACTCCTACGAGCAGTACTTC. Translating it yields CASTGTDSYEQYF.

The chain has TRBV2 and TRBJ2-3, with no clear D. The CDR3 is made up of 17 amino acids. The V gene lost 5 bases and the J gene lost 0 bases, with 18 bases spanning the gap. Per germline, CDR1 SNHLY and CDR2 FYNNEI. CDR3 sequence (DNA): TGTGCCAGCAGTCGAGTTACGGCGATTCCTAGCACAGATACGCAGTATTTT. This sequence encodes CASSRVTAIPSTDTQYF.

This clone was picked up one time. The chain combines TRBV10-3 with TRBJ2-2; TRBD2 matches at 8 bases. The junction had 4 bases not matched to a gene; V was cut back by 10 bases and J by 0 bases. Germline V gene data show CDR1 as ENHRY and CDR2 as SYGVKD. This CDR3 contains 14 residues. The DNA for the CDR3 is TGTGCCACGGCTAGCGGGCCGAACACCGGGGAGCTGTTTTTT. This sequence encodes CATASGPNTGELFF.

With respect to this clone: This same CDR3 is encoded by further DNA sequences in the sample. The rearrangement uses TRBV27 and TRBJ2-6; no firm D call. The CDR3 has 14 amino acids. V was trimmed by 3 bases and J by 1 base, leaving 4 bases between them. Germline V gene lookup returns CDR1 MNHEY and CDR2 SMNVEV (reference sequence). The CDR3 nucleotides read TGTGCCAGCAGTTTGGGGTCTGGGGCCAACGTCCTGACTTTC. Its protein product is CASSLGSGANVLTF.

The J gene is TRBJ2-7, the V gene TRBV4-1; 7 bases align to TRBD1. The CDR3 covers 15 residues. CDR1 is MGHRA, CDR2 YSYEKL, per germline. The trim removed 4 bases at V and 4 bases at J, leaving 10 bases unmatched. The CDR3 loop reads CASSLLSQGEYEQYF. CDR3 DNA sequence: TGCGCCAGCAGCCTGTTGTCGCAGGGGGAATACGAGCAGTACTTC.

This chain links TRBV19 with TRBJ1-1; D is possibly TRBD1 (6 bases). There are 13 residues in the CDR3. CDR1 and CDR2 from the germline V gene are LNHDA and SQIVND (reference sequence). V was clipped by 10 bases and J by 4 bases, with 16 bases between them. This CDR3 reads CATERGGSTEAFF. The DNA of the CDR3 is TGTGCCACCGAGAGGGGGGGAAGCACTGAAGCTTTCTTT.

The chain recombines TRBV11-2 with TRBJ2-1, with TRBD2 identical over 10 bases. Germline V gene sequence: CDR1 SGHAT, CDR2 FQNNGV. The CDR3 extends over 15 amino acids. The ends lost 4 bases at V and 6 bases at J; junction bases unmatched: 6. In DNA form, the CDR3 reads TGTGCCAGCAGCTATTGGACTAGCGGTGGCAATGAGCAGTTCTTC. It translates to CASSYWTSGGNEQFF.

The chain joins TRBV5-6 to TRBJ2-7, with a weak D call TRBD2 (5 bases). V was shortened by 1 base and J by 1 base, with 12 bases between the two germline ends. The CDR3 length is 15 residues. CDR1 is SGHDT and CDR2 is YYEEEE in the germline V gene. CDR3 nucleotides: TGTGCCAGCAGCTTGTGGACGGGGATTTCCTACGAGCAGTACTTC. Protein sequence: CASSLWTGISYEQYF.

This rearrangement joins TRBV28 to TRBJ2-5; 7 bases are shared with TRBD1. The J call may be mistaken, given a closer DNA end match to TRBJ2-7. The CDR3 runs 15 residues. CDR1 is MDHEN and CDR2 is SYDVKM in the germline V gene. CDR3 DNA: TGTGCCAGCAGTAATCCAGGGGGTCCCAACTACGAGCAGTACTTC. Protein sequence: CASSNPGGPNYEQYF.

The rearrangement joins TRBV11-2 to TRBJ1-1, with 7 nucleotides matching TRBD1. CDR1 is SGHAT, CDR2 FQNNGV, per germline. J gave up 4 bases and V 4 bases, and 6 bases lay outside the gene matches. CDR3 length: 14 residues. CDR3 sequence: CASSSGAGGTEAFF. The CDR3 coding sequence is TGTGCCAGCAGCTCGGGCGCAGGGGGCACTGAAGCTTTCTTT.

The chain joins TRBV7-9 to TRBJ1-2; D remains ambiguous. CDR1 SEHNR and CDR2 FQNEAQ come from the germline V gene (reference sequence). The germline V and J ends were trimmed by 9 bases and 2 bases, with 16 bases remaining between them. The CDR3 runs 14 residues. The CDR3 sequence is CASGSLYGNYGYTF. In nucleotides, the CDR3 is TGTGCCAGTGGGAGCCTCTATGGGAACTATGGCTACACCTTC.

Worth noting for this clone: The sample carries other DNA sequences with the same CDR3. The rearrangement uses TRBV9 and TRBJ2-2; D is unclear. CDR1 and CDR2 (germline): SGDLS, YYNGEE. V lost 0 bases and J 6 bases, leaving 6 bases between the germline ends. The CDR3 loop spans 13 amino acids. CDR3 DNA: TGTGCCAGCAGCGTAGGAGGATCCGGGGAGCTGTTTTTT. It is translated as CASSVGGSGELFF.

This CDR3 is CSVARTGVAYEQYF. The CDR3 nucleotides read TGCAGCGTAGCCAGGACAGGGGTGGCGTACGAGCAGTACTTC. This rearrangement joins TRBV29-1 to TRBJ2-7; 9 positions agree with TRBD1. The CDR3 totals 14 residues. The V gene end was trimmed by 6 bases and the J gene end by 4 bases; junction bases not matched to a gene: 10. In germline, CDR1 is SQVTM, CDR2 ANQGSEA.

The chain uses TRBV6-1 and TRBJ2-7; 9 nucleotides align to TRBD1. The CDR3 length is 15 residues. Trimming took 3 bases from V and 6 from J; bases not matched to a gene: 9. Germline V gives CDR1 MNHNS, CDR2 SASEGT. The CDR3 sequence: CASSDPGQGHREQYF. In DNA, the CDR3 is TGTGCCAGCAGTGATCCGGGACAGGGACATCGCGAGCAGTACTTC.

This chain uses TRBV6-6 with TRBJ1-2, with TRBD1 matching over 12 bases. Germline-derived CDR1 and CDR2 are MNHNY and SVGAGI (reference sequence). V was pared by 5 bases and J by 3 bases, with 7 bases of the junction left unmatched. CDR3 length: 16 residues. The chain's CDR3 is CASSASGTGGDYGYTF. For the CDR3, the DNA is TGTGCCAGCAGTGCCTCCGGGACAGGGGGCGACTATGGCTACACCTTC.

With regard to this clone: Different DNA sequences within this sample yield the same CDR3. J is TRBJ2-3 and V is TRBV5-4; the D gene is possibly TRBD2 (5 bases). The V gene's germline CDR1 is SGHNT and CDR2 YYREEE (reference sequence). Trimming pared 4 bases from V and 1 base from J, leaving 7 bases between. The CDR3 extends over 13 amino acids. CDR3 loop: CASSPGGTDTQYF. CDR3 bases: TGTGCCAGCAGCCCCGGGGGCACAGATACGCAGTATTTT. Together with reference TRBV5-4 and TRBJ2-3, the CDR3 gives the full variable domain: ETGVTQSPTHLIKTRGQQVTLRCSSQSGHNTVSWYQQALGQGPQFIFQYYREEENGRGNFPPRFSGLQFPNYSSELNVNALELDDSALYLCASSPGGTDTQYFGPGTRLTVL.

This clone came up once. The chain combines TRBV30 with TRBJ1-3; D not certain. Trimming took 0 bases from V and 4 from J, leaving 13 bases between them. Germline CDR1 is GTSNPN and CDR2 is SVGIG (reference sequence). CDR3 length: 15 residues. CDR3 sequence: CAWSVQRELGNTIYF. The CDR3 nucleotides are TGTGCCTGGAGTGTACAGAGGGAACTCGGAAACACCATATATTTT.

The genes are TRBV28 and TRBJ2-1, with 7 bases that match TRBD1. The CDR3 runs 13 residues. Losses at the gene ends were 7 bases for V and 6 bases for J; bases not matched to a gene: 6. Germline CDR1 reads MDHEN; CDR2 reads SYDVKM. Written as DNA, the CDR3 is TGTGCCAGCACCATGACAGGGATCAATGAGCAGTTCTTC. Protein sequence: CASTMTGINEQFF.

The CDR3 nucleotides read TGTGCCAGCAGCAAACCGGGACAGCAAGAGACCCAGTACTTC. Residues: CASSKPGQQETQYF. This sequence joins TRBV5-5 and TRBJ2-5, with 7 bases lining up with TRBD1. CDR1 is SGHKS, CDR2 YYEKEE, per germline (reference sequence). Unmatched junction bases numbered 5, after V lost 4 bases and J lost 2 bases. The CDR3 is 14 amino acids. Together with reference TRBV5-5 and TRBJ2-5, the CDR3 gives the full variable domain: DAGVTQSPTHLIKTRGQQVTLRCSPISGHKSVSWYQQVLGQGPQFIFQYYEKEERGRGNFPDRFSARQFPNYSSELNVNALLLGDSALYLCASSKPGQQETQYFGPGTRLLVL.

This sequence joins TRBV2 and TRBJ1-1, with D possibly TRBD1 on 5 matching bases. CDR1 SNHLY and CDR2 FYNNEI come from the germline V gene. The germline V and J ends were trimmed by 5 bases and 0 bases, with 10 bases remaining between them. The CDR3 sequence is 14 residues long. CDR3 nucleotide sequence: TGTGCCAGCAGTAGAGGGGTCTTGAACACTGAAGCTTTCTTT. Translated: CASSRGVLNTEAFF.

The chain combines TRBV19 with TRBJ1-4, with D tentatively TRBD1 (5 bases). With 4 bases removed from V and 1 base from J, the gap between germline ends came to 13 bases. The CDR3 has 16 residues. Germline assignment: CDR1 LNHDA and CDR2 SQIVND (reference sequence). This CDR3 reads CASSKLGEGTNEKLFF. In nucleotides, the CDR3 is TGTGCCAGTAGTAAGCTGGGGGAAGGAACTAATGAAAAACTGTTTTTT.

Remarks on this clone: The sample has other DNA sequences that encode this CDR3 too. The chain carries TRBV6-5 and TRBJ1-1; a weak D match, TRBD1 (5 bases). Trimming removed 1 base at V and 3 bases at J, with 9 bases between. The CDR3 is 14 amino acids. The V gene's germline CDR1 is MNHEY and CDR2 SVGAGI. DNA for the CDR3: TGTGCCAGCAGTTACTGGGGGGGGGACACTGAAGCTTTCTTT. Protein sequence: CASSYWGGDTEAFF.

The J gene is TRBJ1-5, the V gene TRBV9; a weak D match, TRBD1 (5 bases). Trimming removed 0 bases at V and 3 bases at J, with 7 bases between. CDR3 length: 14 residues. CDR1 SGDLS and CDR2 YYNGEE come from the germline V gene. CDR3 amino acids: CASSVEQDNQPQHF. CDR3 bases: TGTGCCAGCAGCGTAGAACAGGACAATCAGCCCCAGCATTTT.

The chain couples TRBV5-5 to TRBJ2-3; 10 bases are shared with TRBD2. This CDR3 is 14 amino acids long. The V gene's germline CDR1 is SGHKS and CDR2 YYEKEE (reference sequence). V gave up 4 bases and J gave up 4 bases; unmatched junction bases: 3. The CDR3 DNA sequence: TGTGCCAGCAGCAGCGGGAGGGCCCCAGATACGCAGTATTTT. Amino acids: CASSSGRAPDTQYF.